This TCR beta chain was sequenced for a study of cytomegalovirus exposure and HLA in healthy donors. Study-wide points: Later analysis identified a missense DCLRE1C variant that was linked to TCR beta V- and J-gene trimming. HLA alleles were associated with 15,000 to 20,000 TCR beta sequences in a later analysis at 0.05 false discovery rate. Previously analyzed data showed that most TCR beta V segments were productive at a frequency of about 90% or about 30%. In vitro confirmation showed a few CMV-associated chains to be CMV antigen specific.

60 Vbeta and 13 Jbeta primers were used in PCR. TCRdb's table, derived via immunoSEQ multiplex PCR, lists solely in-frame clones and lacks some. The sample lists about 190,000 clones; about four fifths were seen once. After removal of 0 bases from V and 7 bases from J, the junction contained 7 bases not matched to a gene. CDR3 length: 16 amino acids. The germline gives CDR1 SGHNT, CDR2 YYREEE (reference sequence). Notes on this clone: The antigen is unknown.

The specimen was PBMCs. This TCR was recovered from a man aged 40-50 years in good health and CMV-seropositive. The chain links TRBV5-4 to TRBJ1-4; TRBD1 aligns across 9 bases. Here the CDR3 DNA reads TGTGCCAGCAGCTTGGAGCCCCTGACAGGGGGTGAAAAACTGTTTTTT. Its translation is CASSLEPLTGGEKLFF.